Shown below are 26 T cell receptor beta chains from a single sample sequenced in a study of control samples from healthy donors and cancer patients. The table came from immunoSEQ multiplex PCR; TCRdb's copy has only in-frame clones and leaves some out. In the table there are tens of thousands of clones, 70% to 90% of which are singletons. The sequenced material came from blood. These receptors originate from a man between 45 and 60 years old in good health.

The CDR3 is CASSTLADSPLHF. The CDR3, as DNA: TGTGCCAGCAGCACCTTAGCAGATTCACCCCTCCACTTT. V gene TRBV7-2 combines with J gene TRBJ1-6; D is unresolved. Germline V gives CDR1 SGHTA, CDR2 FQGNSA. Trimming removed 5 bases at V and 8 bases at J, with 10 bases between. This CDR3 has 13 amino acids.

This chain links TRBV14 with TRBJ1-6, with a possible D match to TRBD1 (5 bases). Germline V lookup: CDR1 SGHDN, CDR2 FVKESK. With 4 bases removed from V and 9 bases from J, the gap between germline ends came to 19 bases. The CDR3 length is 16 residues. The CDR3 loop is CASSPLWGGVSSPLHF. The DNA of the CDR3 is TGTGCCAGCAGCCCTCTTTGGGGCGGCGTGAGTTCACCCCTCCACTTT.

The V and J genes are TRBV7-3 and TRBJ2-2; tentatively, D is TRBD2 (6 bases). Germline V gene lookup returns CDR1 SGHTA and CDR2 FQGTGA. CDR3 size: 15 residues. The germline V and J ends were trimmed by 4 bases and 7 bases, with 16 bases remaining between them. CDR3 nucleotide sequence: TGTGCCAGCAGCTACGGCCTAGCGTCCGGCGGGGAGCTGTTTTTT. Translated, it gives CASSYGLASGGELFF.

This chain uses TRBV5-3 with TRBJ2-3, with TRBD2 as a possible D gene (5 bases). TRBV5-3 is filed as an ORF, its function uncertain. V lost 2 bases to trimming and J lost 5 bases, with 15 bases between them. The CDR3 spans 15 residues. This chain's CDR3 is CARSLQTGYKDTQYF. The CDR3 DNA follows: TGTGCCAGAAGCTTACAAACGGGATACAAAGATACGCAGTATTTT.

V usage is TRBV18 and J usage is TRBJ2-1, with 8 positions matching TRBD2. V shed 3 bases, J shed 4 bases, and the junction held 8 bases outside the gene matches. Germline V lookup: CDR1 KGHSH, CDR2 LQKENI. The CDR3 has 16 residues. CDR3 protein: CASSPPIAGPYNEQFF. CDR3 in DNA: TGTGCCAGCTCACCCCCCATAGCGGGACCTTACAATGAGCAGTTCTTC.

The V gene is TRBV7-3, the J gene TRBJ2-1, with 13 bases that match TRBD2. Germline V gives CDR1 SGHTA, CDR2 FQGTGA. V was clipped by 4 bases and J by 7 bases; unmatched bases: 10. CDR3 length: 17 residues. The CDR3 loop is CASSSKGTSGTPNEQFF. DNA for the CDR3: TGTGCCAGCAGCTCGAAAGGGACTAGCGGGACTCCTAATGAGCAGTTCTTC.

The chain carries TRBV6-5 and TRBJ2-1; D is ambiguous. V was shortened by 5 bases and J by 2 bases, with 13 bases between the two germline ends. CDR1 is MNHEY, CDR2 SVGAGI, per germline. The CDR3 runs 15 residues. The DNA of the CDR3 is TGTGCCAGCAGTCCCGGGTCTCCCGCCTACAATGAGCAGTTCTTC. Its protein product is CASSPGSPAYNEQFF.

V usage is TRBV6-1 and J usage is TRBJ1-2; 11 nucleotides line up with TRBD1. The CDR3 totals 14 residues. The V segment lost 5 bases and the J segment 3 bases; nucleotides outside the gene matches: 2. CDR1 is MNHNS, CDR2 SASEGT, per germline. In DNA, the CDR3 is TGTGCCAGCAGTAGGGACAGGGGGTACTATGGCTACACCTTC. Encoded protein: CASSRDRGYYGYTF.

The sample holds a few counts of this clone. The chain couples TRBV7-2 to TRBJ1-4; D may be TRBD1 (5 bases). This CDR3 has 15 amino acids. V was pared by 1 base and J by 3 bases, with 9 bases between. Germline lookup yields CDR1 SGHTA and CDR2 FQGNSA. CDR3 region: CASSLGDSANEKLFF. CDR3 in DNA: TGTGCCAGCAGCTTAGGTGACAGCGCTAATGAAAAACTGTTTTTT.

This clone was seen just once. The J gene is TRBJ1-2, the V gene TRBV5-5; D gene unclear. CDR3 size: 15 residues. The V end was cut by 2 bases, the J end by 4 bases, with 15 bases between. CDR1 is SGHKS, CDR2 YYEKEE, per germline (reference sequence). The CDR3 coding sequence is TGTGCCAGCAGCTTCAGCACAGCCTTTGGCTATGGCTACACCTTC. Amino acids: CASSFSTAFGYGYTF.

V gene TRBV5-4 combines with J gene TRBJ1-4; tentatively, D is TRBD1 (6 bases). Germline CDR1 SGHNT, CDR2 YYREEE (reference sequence). The CDR3 is 16 residues long. Trimming removed 3 bases at V and 5 bases at J, with 17 bases between. CDR3: CASSWNRGGGNEKLFF. In DNA form, the CDR3 reads TGTGCCAGCAGCTGGAACCGAGGAGGGGGGAATGAAAAACTGTTTTTT.

CDR3 sequence: CASKQQGSEQFF. CDR3 coding DNA: TGTGCCAGCAAACAACAGGGAAGTGAGCAGTTCTTC. The chain employs TRBV6-1 and TRBJ2-1, with D perhaps TRBD1 (6 bases). CDR1 and CDR2 (germline): MNHNS, SASEGT. V dropped 7 bases and J dropped 9 bases, with 13 bases sitting between them. The CDR3 covers 12 residues.

V and J are TRBV7-6 and TRBJ2-2; weak D call: TRBD2 (6 bases). V lost 3 bases to trimming and J lost 5 bases, with 13 bases between them. Germline CDR1 SGHVS, CDR2 FNYEAQ. This CDR3 has 15 residues. CDR3 region: CASSFWGGVTGELFF. CDR3 DNA sequence: TGTGCCAGCAGCTTTTGGGGCGGGGTGACCGGGGAGCTGTTTTTT.

The chain employs TRBV7-2 and TRBJ2-3; D not resolved. The CDR3 has 11 residues. V was pared by 3 bases and J by 6 bases, with 4 bases between. CDR1 and CDR2 (germline): SGHTA, FQGNSA. DNA for the CDR3: TGTGCCAGCAGCTTCTACGATACGCAGTATTTT. It encodes CASSFYDTQYF.

This clone was seen a single time. The V and J genes are TRBV6-5 and TRBJ1-6, with a weak D call TRBD1 (5 bases). The CDR3 covers 14 residues. CDR1 MNHEY and CDR2 SVGAGI come from the germline V gene. Trimming removed 6 bases at V and 7 bases at J, with 13 bases between. The CDR3 protein is CASSKGRNNSPLHF. The CDR3 coding sequence is TGTGCCAGCAGCAAGGGACGGAACAATTCACCCCTCCACTTT.

The chain has TRBV3-1 (or the pseudogene TRBV3-2) and TRBJ2-5; D uncertain. V dropped 1 base and J dropped 9 bases, with 15 bases sitting between them. This CDR3 spans 14 amino acids. Germline CDR1 reads LGHDT; CDR2 reads YNNKEL (reference sequence). CDR3 residues: CASSQGPINQAQYF. The DNA for the CDR3 is TGTGCCAGCAGCCAAGGCCCTATTAACCAGGCCCAGTACTTC.

V and J are TRBV12-3 or TRBV12-4 and TRBJ2-3; the D gene is possibly TRBD2 (5 bases). Between the trimmed V and J ends, which lost 7 bases and 5 bases, there was a span of 10 bases. This CDR3 region has 12 residues. DNA for the CDR3: TGTGCCAGCACCCGACGGGGAGATACGCAGTATTTT. It translates to CASTRRGDTQYF.

The V and J genes are TRBV5-6 and TRBJ2-7; TRBD2 aligns across 8 bases. Unmatched junction bases numbered 11, after V lost 1 base and J lost 5 bases. The CDR3 runs 16 residues. The germline V gene has CDR1 SGHDT and CDR2 YYEEEE. This CDR3 is CASSLWGTGGYDEQYF. The CDR3, as DNA: TGTGCCAGCAGCTTGTGGGGGACGGGAGGGTACGACGAGCAGTACTTC. Full variable domain (remainder filled in from reference TRBV5-6 and TRBJ2-7): DAGVTQSPTHLIKTRGQQVTLRCSPKSGHDTVSWYQQALGQGPQFIFQYYEEEERQRGNFPDRFSGHQFPNYSSELNVNALLLGDSALYLCASSLWGTGGYDEQYFGPGTRLTVT.

This chain connects TRBV29-1 to TRBJ2-5; 7 nucleotides line up with TRBD1. CDR1 is SQVTM and CDR2 is ANQGSEA in the germline V gene. Trimming took 7 bases from V and 3 from J; bases not matched to a gene: 8. This CDR3 is 13 amino acids long. The CDR3 region has the DNA TGCAGCGCCATCACAGGGGAAGAAGAGACCCAGTACTTC. The encoded protein is CSAITGEEETQYF.

The rearrangement uses TRBV5-4 and TRBJ1-4, with D tentatively TRBD1 (6 bases). Germline CDR1 and CDR2: SGHNT and YYREEE (reference sequence). Trimming cost V 4 bases and J 8 bases, with 9 bases left between them. The CDR3 consists of 12 residues. The CDR3 region is CASSVDSEKLFF. CDR3 DNA sequence: TGTGCCAGCAGCGTGGACAGCGAAAAACTGTTTTTT. The variable domain in full, completed from reference TRBV5-4 and TRBJ1-4, reads ETGVTQSPTHLIKTRGQQVTLRCSSQSGHNTVSWYQQALGQGPQFIFQYYREEENGRGNFPPRFSGLQFPNYSSELNVNALELDDSALYLCASSVDSEKLFFGSGTQLSVL.

This clone was detected once. This chain connects TRBV3-1 (or the pseudogene TRBV3-2) to TRBJ2-2; 11 bases align to TRBD2. The V segment lost 2 bases and the J segment 1 base; nucleotides outside the gene matches: 3. CDR1 is LGHDT and CDR2 is YNNKEL in the germline V gene (reference sequence). The CDR3 covers 17 residues. Here the CDR3 reads CASSQRGTSGNTGELFF. CDR3 DNA sequence: TGTGCCAGCAGCCAACGCGGGACTAGCGGGAACACCGGGGAGCTGTTTTTT.

The chain combines TRBV13 with TRBJ2-5; the match to TRBD2 covers 9 bases. The CDR3 covers 14 residues. Germline CDR1 and CDR2: PRHDT and FYEKMQ (reference sequence). J lost 1 base, V lost 6 bases, and 3 bases had no gene match. This chain's CDR3 is CASRVAGAQETQYF. CDR3 nucleotides: TGTGCCAGCAGGGTAGCGGGGGCCCAAGAGACCCAGTACTTC.

This clone appeared a single time. The rearrangement links TRBV4-3 to TRBJ2-2, with a tentative D call TRBD2 (5 bases). V lost 3 bases and J 6 bases, leaving 23 bases between the germline ends. CDR1 LGHNA and CDR2 YSLEER come from the germline V gene. The CDR3 is 18 residues long. CDR3 nucleotide sequence: TGCGCCAGCAGCCATCTCGGCGAATCTAGCAGCCGCGCCGGGGAGCTGTTTTTT. Translated: CASSHLGESSSRAGELFF.

This chain connects TRBV14 to TRBJ2-5, with 12 bases lining up with TRBD2. The length of the CDR3 is 16 residues. The J segment lost 5 bases and the V segment lost 2 bases, leaving 6 bases of the junction unmatched. Germline V CDR1 and CDR2: SGHDN, FVKESK. The CDR3 reads CASSQRLAGVRETQYF. CDR3 nucleotide sequence: TGTGCCAGCAGCCAACGACTAGCGGGAGTAAGGGAGACCCAGTACTTC.

The chain is built from TRBV5-4 and TRBJ2-5; D could derive from TRBD1 or TRBD2 (7 bases each). V was trimmed by 4 bases and J by 5 bases, leaving 24 bases between them. CDR1 SGHNT and CDR2 YYREEE come from the germline V gene (reference sequence). The CDR3 is 17 residues long. The CDR3 DNA sequence: TGTGCCAGCAGCCTTAGTTGGACTAGTAGGGGACAGGAGACCCAGTACTTC. This codes for CASSLSWTSRGQETQYF.

The chain employs TRBV10-1 and TRBJ1-5; 7 nucleotides align to TRBD1. J was trimmed by 2 bases and V by 3 bases; bases with no gene match: 7. The CDR3 sequence is 16 residues long. From germline, CDR1 is WNHNN and CDR2 SYGVQD (reference sequence). The CDR3 is CASSDSDRRGNQPQHF. The CDR3 DNA reads TGCGCCAGCAGTGACTCGGACAGGCGGGGCAATCAGCCCCAGCATTTT.